Following are 18 T cell receptor beta chains from one sample sequenced in a study of cytomegalovirus exposure and HLA in healthy donors. Profiling relied on immunoSEQ multiplex PCR, and the TCRdb table lists in-frame clones only, not all of them. The sample carries around 140,000 clones, roughly nine tenths recorded once. Sequenced input: PBMCs. The receptors come from a woman aged 18 to 35 in good health and CMV-seronegative.

V is TRBV18 and J is TRBJ1-5; 11 positions agree with TRBD1. The J segment lost 5 bases and the V segment lost 3 bases, leaving 12 bases of the junction unmatched. From germline, CDR1 is KGHSH and CDR2 LQKENI. The CDR3 sequence is 18 residues long. CDR3 sequence reads: CASSPFRMDRGQHQPQHF. The CDR3 region has the DNA TGTGCCAGCTCACCTTTCCGGATGGACAGGGGGCAGCATCAGCCCCAGCATTTT.

The chain joins TRBV16 to TRBJ2-7, with no clear D. Trimming stripped 5 bases from V and 2 bases from J, with 7 bases between. This CDR3 contains 12 residues. The germline V gene encodes CDR1 KGHSY and CDR2 FQNENV. The DNA for the CDR3 is TGTGCCAGCAGCACCAGGACCTACGAGCAGTACTTC. It is translated as CASSTRTYEQYF.

This chain links TRBV25-1 with TRBJ1-2; TRBD1 agrees at 7 bases. V shed 8 bases and J 5 bases; nucleotides not matched to a gene: 8. The CDR3 length is 13 residues. CDR1 and CDR2 (germline): MGHDK, SYGVNS. CDR3 sequence: CASFSGTEYGYTF. CDR3 nucleotides: TGTGCCAGCTTCAGTGGGACAGAATATGGCTACACCTTC.

This rearrangement joins TRBV5-1 to TRBJ2-3; TRBD1 aligns across 7 bases. This CDR3 contains 14 residues. With V trimmed by 4 bases and J by 6 bases, 8 bases remained unmatched. CDR1 is SGHRS, CDR2 YFSETQ, per germline. The CDR3 DNA reads TGCGCCAGCAGCCCACAGGGGCTGGGGGATACGCAGTATTTT. This codes for CASSPQGLGDTQYF.

The chain joins TRBV7-9 to TRBJ2-6; D possibly corresponds to TRBD1 (5 bases). The germline CDR1 and CDR2 sequences are SEHNR and FQNEAQ (reference sequence). This CDR3 is 17 amino acids long. Trimming shortened V by 6 bases and J by 0 bases, and 15 bases separated the two germline ends. CDR3 residues: CASRGQGLSSGANVLTF. The DNA for the CDR3 is TGTGCCAGCAGGGGCCAGGGCCTTTCCTCTGGGGCCAACGTCCTGACTTTC.

The chain recombines TRBV19 with TRBJ2-7, with a weak D call TRBD2 (7 bases). Germline V gene data show CDR1 as LNHDA and CDR2 as SQIVND (reference sequence). The CDR3 covers 19 residues. Trimming took off 9 bases at V and 3 bases at J, with 33 bases between the two ends. The CDR3 loop reads CASGPYPRPGRGASYEQYF. CDR3 DNA: TGTGCCAGCGGACCATACCCAAGACCTGGACGGGGGGCAAGCTACGAGCAGTACTTC.

The chain is built from TRBV2 and TRBJ1-1; 10 bases are shared with TRBD1. The CDR3 sequence is 13 residues long. Losses at the gene ends were 9 bases for V and 4 bases for J; bases not matched to a gene: 5. Germline loops: CDR1 SNHLY, CDR2 FYNNEI. The CDR3 DNA follows: TGTGCCAGGACAGGGGGCTATGTCACTGAAGCTTTCTTT. It translates to CARTGGYVTEAFF.

This sequence joins TRBV4-2 and TRBJ1-2; unclear D gene. The V gene's germline CDR1 is LGHNA and CDR2 YNFKEQ. The CDR3 runs 15 residues. Between the trimmed V and J ends, which lost 4 bases and 3 bases, there was a span of 15 bases. The CDR3 DNA follows: TGTGCCAGCAGCCGCAACAGCCGCTCGGACTATGGCTACACCTTC. Residues: CASSRNSRSDYGYTF.

In DNA form, the CDR3 reads TGTGCCAGTAGCCTAAACCAGGGGGGCTACAATGAGCAGTTCTTC. It is translated as CASSLNQGGYNEQFF. This rearrangement joins TRBV19 to TRBJ2-1; tentatively, D is TRBD1 (7 bases). Germline V gene lookup returns CDR1 LNHDA and CDR2 SQIVND (reference sequence). This CDR3 is built from 15 residues. V dropped 6 bases and J dropped 3 bases, with 15 bases sitting between them. Filled out from reference TRBV19 and TRBJ2-1, the complete variable domain reads DGGITQSPKYLFRKEGQNVTLSCEQNLNHDAMYWYRQDPGQGLRLIYYSQIVNDFQKGDIAEGYSVSREKKESFPLTVTSAQKNPTAFYLCASSLNQGGYNEQFFGPGTRLTVL.

The chain employs TRBV27 and TRBJ1-5; 8 bases are a match to TRBD1. This CDR3 region has 15 residues. CDR1 and CDR2 from the germline V gene are MNHEY and SMNVEV (reference sequence). V gave up 2 bases and J gave up 7 bases; unmatched junction bases: 7. The CDR3 coding sequence is TGTGCCAGCAGTTTAGAACAGGGGGTGGGGCAGCCCCAGCATTTT. It specifies CASSLEQGVGQPQHF.

Only one count was recorded for this clone. The chain recombines TRBV18 with TRBJ2-6, with D possibly matching TRBD2 (5 bases). V shed 1 base and J shed 0 bases, with 19 bases lying between them. This CDR3 is built from 20 residues. CDR1 is KGHSH, CDR2 LQKENI, per germline. The chain's CDR3 is CASSPRRWAVESSGANVLTF. Written as DNA, the CDR3 is TGTGCCAGCTCACCACGGAGGTGGGCGGTGGAAAGCTCTGGGGCCAACGTCCTGACTTTC.

This clone was found a few times. The J gene is TRBJ1-6, the V gene TRBV9, with 10 bases identical to TRBD1. V was pared by 4 bases and J by 7 bases, with 5 bases of the junction left unmatched. The CDR3 sequence is 15 residues long. The V gene's germline CDR1 is SGDLS and CDR2 YYNGEE. This CDR3 is CASSTRTGGNSPLHF. The CDR3 DNA sequence: TGTGCCAGCAGCACGAGGACAGGGGGAAATTCACCCCTCCACTTT.

This clone was counted between two and nine times. J is TRBJ1-2 and V is TRBV6-5; a weak D match, TRBD1 (5 bases). V lost 0 bases, J lost 2 bases, and 7 bases lay in between. This CDR3 spans 14 amino acids. From germline, CDR1 is MNHEY and CDR2 SVGAGI. The CDR3 is CASSYSRQNYGYTF. CDR3 DNA: TGTGCCAGCAGTTACTCGAGACAGAACTATGGCTACACCTTC.

V is TRBV5-4 and J is TRBJ1-1, with 8 bases fitting TRBD1. With V trimmed by 5 bases and J by 0 bases, 12 bases remained unmatched. The length of the CDR3 is 17 residues. The germline gives CDR1 SGHNT, CDR2 YYREEE (reference sequence). In nucleotides, the CDR3 is TGTGCCAGCAGTATTCCCGGGACAGGCCACTTGAACACTGAAGCTTTCTTT. The encoded protein is CASSIPGTGHLNTEAFF.

This clone has at least ten counts. The rearrangement links TRBV4-2 to TRBJ1-6; unclear D gene. Germline V CDR1 and CDR2: LGHNA, YNFKEQ. The CDR3 length is 13 residues. V was shortened by 10 bases and J by 9 bases, with 16 bases between the two germline ends. DNA of the CDR3: TGTGCCATACAAAGCGGGGAGGGTTCACCCCTCCACTTT. The encoded protein is CAIQSGEGSPLHF.

This chain joins TRBV7-2 and TRBJ2-3, with TRBD2 identical over 14 bases. Germline lookup yields CDR1 SGHTA and CDR2 FQGNSA. The CDR3 loop spans 17 amino acids. V lost 3 bases to trimming and J lost 0 bases; unmatched junction nucleotides: 2. CDR3 bases: TGTGCCAGCAGCTTCAGACTAGCGGGGGGGAGCACAGATACGCAGTATTTT. Amino acids: CASSFRLAGGSTDTQYF.

This chain links TRBV9 with TRBJ1-3; D may be TRBD1 (6 bases). This CDR3 spans 16 amino acids. V was pared by 3 bases and J by 1 base, with 14 bases between. The germline V gene has CDR1 SGDLS and CDR2 YYNGEE. The CDR3 protein is CASSAQGRGSGNTIYF. In nucleotides, the CDR3 is TGTGCCAGCAGCGCACAGGGCCGCGGGTCTGGAAACACCATATATTTT.

Only a few counts were recorded for this clone. V and J are TRBV6-4 and TRBJ2-2, with D perhaps matching TRBD1 (5 bases). V lost 2 bases and J 3 bases, leaving 10 bases between the germline ends. This CDR3 region has 15 residues. Per germline, CDR1 MRHNA and CDR2 SNTAGT. CDR3 sequence (DNA): TGTGCCAGCAGTGACGGTGTGGGGCACACCGGGGAGCTGTTTTTT. Residues: CASSDGVGHTGELFF.